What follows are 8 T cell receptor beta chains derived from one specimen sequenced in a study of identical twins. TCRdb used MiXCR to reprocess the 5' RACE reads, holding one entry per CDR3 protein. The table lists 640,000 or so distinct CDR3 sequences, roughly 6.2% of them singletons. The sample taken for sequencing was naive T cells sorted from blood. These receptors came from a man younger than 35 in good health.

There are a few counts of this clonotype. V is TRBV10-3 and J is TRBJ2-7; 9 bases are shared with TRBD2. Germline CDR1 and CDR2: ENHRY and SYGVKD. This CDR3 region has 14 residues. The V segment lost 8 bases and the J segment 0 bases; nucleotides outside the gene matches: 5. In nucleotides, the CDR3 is TGTGCCATCCTTAGCGGGAGTAGCTCCTACGAGCAGTACTTC. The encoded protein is CAILSGSSSYEQYF.

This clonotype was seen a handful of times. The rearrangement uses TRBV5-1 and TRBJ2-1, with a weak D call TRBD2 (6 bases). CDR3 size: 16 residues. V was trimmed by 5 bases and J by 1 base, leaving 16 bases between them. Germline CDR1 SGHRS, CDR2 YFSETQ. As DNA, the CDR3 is TGCGCCAGCAGTCCCCGGGGTAGCGGTTCCTACAATGAGCAGTTCTTC. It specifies CASSPRGSGSYNEQFF.

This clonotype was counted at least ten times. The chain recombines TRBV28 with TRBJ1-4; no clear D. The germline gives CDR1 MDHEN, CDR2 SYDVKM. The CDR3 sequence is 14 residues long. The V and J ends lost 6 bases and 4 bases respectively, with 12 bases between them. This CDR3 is CASREHHNNEKLFF. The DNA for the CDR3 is TGTGCCAGCAGAGAACACCATAATAATGAAAAACTGTTTTTT.

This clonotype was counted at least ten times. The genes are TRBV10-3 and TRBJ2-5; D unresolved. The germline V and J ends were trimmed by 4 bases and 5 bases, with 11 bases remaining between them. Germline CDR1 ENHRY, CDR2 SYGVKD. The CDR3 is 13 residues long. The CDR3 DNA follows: TGTGCCATCAGTGTTTTCGGAAGGGAGACCCAGTACTTC. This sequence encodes CAISVFGRETQYF.

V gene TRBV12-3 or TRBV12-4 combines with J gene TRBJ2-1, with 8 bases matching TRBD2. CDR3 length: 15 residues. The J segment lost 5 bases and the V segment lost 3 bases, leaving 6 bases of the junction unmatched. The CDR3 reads CASSLGTRLDNEQFF. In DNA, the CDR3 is TGTGCCAGCAGTTTGGGGACTAGACTAGACAATGAGCAGTTCTTC.

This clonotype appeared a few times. CDR3 protein: CASKIGVGGYTF. The DNA for the CDR3 is TGTGCCAGCAAGATAGGGGTGGGAGGCTACACCTTC. The chain combines TRBV28 with TRBJ1-2; perhaps TRBD1 as D (5 bases). The CDR3 spans 12 residues. Germline V CDR1 and CDR2: MDHEN, SYDVKM. Trimming took 7 bases from V and 8 from J, leaving 14 bases between them.

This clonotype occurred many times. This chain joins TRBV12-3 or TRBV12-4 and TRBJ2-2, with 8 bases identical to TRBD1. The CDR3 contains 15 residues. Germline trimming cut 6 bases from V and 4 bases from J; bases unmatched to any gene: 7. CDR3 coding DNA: TGTGCCAGCAGACGAGACAGGGGATCCACCGGGGAGCTGTTTTTT. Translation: CASRRDRGSTGELFF.

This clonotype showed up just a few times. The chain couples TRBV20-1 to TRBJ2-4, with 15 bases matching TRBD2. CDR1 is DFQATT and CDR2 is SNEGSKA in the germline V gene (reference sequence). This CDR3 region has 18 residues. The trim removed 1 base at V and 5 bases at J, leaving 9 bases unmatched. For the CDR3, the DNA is TGCAGTGCTAGAGTTCTTGGACTAGCGGGAGGGTTAGAAAACATTCAGTACTTC. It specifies CSARVLGLAGGLENIQYF.